Following are 25 T cell receptor beta chains from one sample sequenced in a study of chemoradiotherapy in HPV16-positive cancers (dated by TCRdb to between 2021 and 2022). Receptor libraries were prepared by the immunoSEQ multiplex PCR assay. TCRdb retrieved this table from immuneACCESS and kept in-frame rearrangements only. Not all clones are present; in checked studies, unresolved V genes account for under half, and no reason is known for the remainder. Present in this sample are some 1,800 clones, around four fifths of which were seen just once. The leading ten clones occupy more than 5% of the sample. The sequenced sample was tumor tissue, obtained from a patient who underwent chemoradiotherapy. The receptors here all came from a human donor with HPV-associated anogenital cancer.

The chain links TRBV9 to TRBJ2-1, with TRBD2 as a possible D gene (6 bases). The CDR3 contains 15 residues. Trimming removed 4 bases at V and 5 bases at J, with 16 bases between. Germline V lookup: CDR1 SGDLS, CDR2 YYNGEE. The CDR3 DNA reads TGTGCCAGCAGCCTCGGCGCGGGGAGTAACAATGAGCAGTTCTTC. Amino acid sequence: CASSLGAGSNNEQFF.

This clone was seen a single time. The V call is TRBV6-5, the J call TRBJ2-7, with TRBD1 matching over 8 bases. The length of the CDR3 is 14 residues. V was pared by 5 bases and J by 2 bases, with 5 bases of the junction left unmatched. Germline V gives CDR1 MNHEY, CDR2 SVGAGI. This CDR3 reads CASSQDRAPYEQYF. The CDR3 nucleotides read TGTGCCAGCAGTCAGGACAGGGCCCCCTACGAGCAGTACTTC.

The chain has TRBV9 and TRBJ1-1; TRBD1 aligns across 8 bases. With V trimmed by 4 bases and J by 7 bases, 12 bases remained unmatched. The CDR3 totals 15 residues. CDR1 and CDR2 (germline): SGDLS, YYNGEE. CDR3 region: CASSFTGGDNDEAFF. CDR3 nucleotide sequence: TGTGCCAGCAGCTTTACAGGGGGGGATAACGATGAAGCTTTCTTT.

In this sample, this clone turned up a few times. This chain connects TRBV5-1 to TRBJ1-1; 9 nucleotides line up with TRBD1. The CDR3 totals 17 residues. V shed 1 base, J shed 4 bases, and the junction held 11 bases outside the gene matches. Germline values: CDR1 SGHRS, CDR2 YFSETQ. CDR3 amino acids: CASSLWAPGQGITEAFF. Written as DNA, the CDR3 is TGCGCCAGCAGCTTGTGGGCTCCGGGACAGGGTATCACTGAAGCTTTCTTT.

This clone was seen only a few times. The chain has TRBV5-4 and TRBJ1-1, with D perhaps matching TRBD1 (5 bases). From germline, CDR1 is SGHNT and CDR2 YYREEE (reference sequence). The CDR3 consists of 15 residues. V shed 3 bases and J shed 0 bases, with 12 bases lying between them. In nucleotides, the CDR3 is TGTGCCAGCAGCTGGGGCGGGATTATGAACACTGAAGCTTTCTTT. This codes for CASSWGGIMNTEAFF. The complete variable domain, with remaining parts taken from reference TRBV5-4 and TRBJ1-1, reads ETGVTQSPTHLIKTRGQQVTLRCSSQSGHNTVSWYQQALGQGPQFIFQYYREEENGRGNFPPRFSGLQFPNYSSELNVNALELDDSALYLCASSWGGIMNTEAFFGQGTRLTVV.

The chain links TRBV5-1 to TRBJ1-3, with D unresolved. Per germline, CDR1 SGHRS and CDR2 YFSETQ. The length of the CDR3 is 13 residues. Trimming took off 3 bases at V and 1 base at J, with 5 bases between the two ends. The CDR3 protein is CASSWGSGNTIYF. The CDR3 DNA sequence: TGCGCCAGCAGCTGGGGTTCTGGAAACACCATATATTTT.

The chain carries TRBV14 and TRBJ2-7; D is ambiguous. This CDR3 has 12 amino acids. V was clipped by 0 bases and J by 6 bases, with 6 bases between them. The germline gives CDR1 SGHDN, CDR2 FVKESK. CDR3 region: CASSQDWAEQYF. CDR3 nucleotide sequence: TGTGCCAGCAGCCAAGATTGGGCCGAGCAGTACTTC.

The J gene is TRBJ1-2, the V gene TRBV2; possible D gene TRBD1, 5 bases. The V gene lost 7 bases and the J gene lost 6 bases, with 21 bases spanning the gap. Looked up from germline, CDR1 is SNHLY and CDR2 is FYNNEI. The length of the CDR3 is 15 residues. The CDR3 coding sequence is TGTGCCAGCACCCTACGGGGCGGAAGTGGGAATGGCTACACCTTC. It translates to CASTLRGGSGNGYTF.

This clone is a singleton in its sample. Here the CDR3 reads CASSPGQGGTEAFF. CDR3 nucleotides: TGTGCCAGCAGCCCCGGACAGGGAGGCACTGAAGCTTTCTTT. The chain uses TRBV7-9 and TRBJ1-1; 8 bases fit TRBD1. The CDR3 contains 14 residues. J lost 4 bases, V lost 5 bases, and 6 bases had no gene match. Germline V lookup: CDR1 SEHNR, CDR2 FQNEAQ (reference sequence). Full variable domain (missing parts from reference TRBV7-9 and TRBJ1-1): DTGVSQNPRHKITKRGQNVTFRCDPISEHNRLYWYRQTLGQGPEFLTYFQNEAQLEKSRLLSDRFSAERPKGSFSTLEIQRTEQGDSAMYLCASSPGQGGTEAFFGQGTRLTVV.

V gene TRBV9 combines with J gene TRBJ2-1; a possible D gene is TRBD1 (5 bases). V lost 0 bases, J lost 4 bases, and 8 bases lay in between. The CDR3 runs 14 residues. Germline loops: CDR1 SGDLS, CDR2 YYNGEE. The CDR3 DNA reads as TGTGCCAGCAGCGTAGGGACATTGTACAATGAGCAGTTCTTC. This codes for CASSVGTLYNEQFF.

The chain links TRBV9 to TRBJ2-5; D is tentatively TRBD1 or TRBD2 (5 bases each). Germline assignment: CDR1 SGDLS and CDR2 YYNGEE. The CDR3 runs to 14 residues. The V gene lost 3 bases and the J gene lost 4 bases, with 13 bases spanning the gap. The CDR3 DNA follows: TGTGCCAGCAGCGCGGGTGGGGACGGAGAGACCCAGTACTTC. Translating gives CASSAGGDGETQYF.

The V call is TRBV27, the J call TRBJ1-5; possibly TRBD1 for D (6 bases). This CDR3 has 14 amino acids. The V end lost 7 bases, the J end lost 3 bases, and 13 bases lay between the germline ends. Germline CDR1 reads MNHEY; CDR2 reads SMNVEV (reference sequence). CDR3 protein: CASTLTGINQPQHF. The CDR3 bases are TGTGCCAGCACCCTTACAGGGATCAATCAGCCCCAGCATTTT.

The chain carries TRBV7-9 and TRBJ1-2; D is undetermined. CDR1 is SEHNR, CDR2 FQNEAQ, per germline (reference sequence). CDR3 size: 12 residues. Trimming removed 5 bases from V and 3 bases from J, with 7 bases in between. CDR3 nucleotide sequence: TGTGCCAGCAGCCCCGGGGACTATGGCTACACCTTC. The encoded protein is CASSPGDYGYTF.

The chain couples TRBV7-6 to TRBJ2-1; D unclear. V was cut by 1 base and J by 6 bases, with 22 bases left in between. The CDR3 has 18 amino acids. The V gene's germline CDR1 is SGHVS and CDR2 FNYEAQ. CDR3 loop: CASSLVTQVLGMVNEQFF. CDR3 nucleotides: TGTGCCAGCAGCTTAGTAACCCAGGTCCTAGGTATGGTCAATGAGCAGTTCTTC.

This chain connects TRBV7-2 to TRBJ2-7, with TRBD1 matching over 11 bases. There are 15 residues in the CDR3. J lost 6 bases, V lost 5 bases, and 9 bases had no gene match. Germline V CDR1 and CDR2: SGHTA, FQGNSA. This chain's CDR3 is CASSQNGQGASEQYF. CDR3 in DNA: TGTGCCAGCAGCCAGAACGGACAGGGGGCGAGCGAGCAGTACTTC.

This chain links TRBV9 with TRBJ2-2; no clear D gene. This CDR3 has 15 residues. From germline, CDR1 is SGDLS and CDR2 YYNGEE. V was cut by 3 bases and J by 2 bases, with 11 bases left in between. This chain's CDR3 is CASSGGIGNTGELFF. CDR3 nucleotides: TGTGCCAGCAGCGGAGGAATCGGAAACACCGGGGAGCTGTTTTTT. Using reference TRBV9 and TRBJ2-2 for the parts outside the CDR3, the full variable domain is DSGVTQTPKHLITATGQRVTLRCSPRSGDLSVYWYQQSLDQGLQFLIQYYNGEERAKGNILERFSAQQFPDLHSELNLSSLELGDSALYFCASSGGIGNTGELFFGEGSRLTVL.

This clone was counted between two and nine times. The CDR3 coding sequence is TGTGCCAGCAGCCCTAATCGGGGCTATGGCTACACCTTC. This translates into CASSPNRGYGYTF. V and J are TRBV6-1 and TRBJ1-2, with D uncertain. V lost 6 bases and J lost 4, with 12 bases in between. Germline V gene lookup returns CDR1 MNHNS and CDR2 SASEGT. This CDR3 has 13 amino acids.

This chain connects TRBV5-8 to TRBJ2-7; D not certain. Germline V gene data show CDR1 as SGHTS and CDR2 as YDEGEE. The CDR3 consists of 13 residues. The V end lost 4 bases, the J end lost 4 bases, and 12 bases lay between the germline ends. CDR3 DNA: TGTGCCAGCAGCCAGAACCTATTATACGAGCAGTACTTC. It translates to CASSQNLLYEQYF.

This clone was seen a single time. The gene calls are TRBV2 and TRBJ2-2; the match to TRBD1 covers 8 bases. This CDR3 spans 15 amino acids. V lost 7 bases to trimming and J lost 1 base; unmatched junction nucleotides: 5. Per germline, CDR1 SNHLY and CDR2 FYNNEI. CDR3: CASKRQGLNTGELFF. Written as DNA, the CDR3 is TGTGCCAGCAAACGACAGGGGCTGAACACCGGGGAGCTGTTTTTT.

V and J are TRBV19 and TRBJ2-7; D not certain. Looked up from germline, CDR1 is LNHDA and CDR2 is SQIVND (reference sequence). This CDR3 is 13 amino acids long. The germline V and J ends were trimmed by 5 bases and 0 bases, with 8 bases remaining between them. CDR3: CASSAGSSYEQYF. The CDR3, as DNA: TGTGCCAGTAGTGCCGGCAGCTCCTACGAGCAGTACTTC.

The rearrangement joins TRBV18 to TRBJ1-1; D is perhaps TRBD1 (5 bases). The V end lost 5 bases, the J end lost 3 bases, and 16 bases lay between the germline ends. The germline CDR1 and CDR2 sequences are KGHSH and LQKENI. The CDR3 is made up of 15 amino acids. The CDR3 sequence is CASSLTAGLDTEAFF. CDR3 in DNA: TGTGCCAGCTCATTGACTGCAGGGTTGGACACTGAAGCTTTCTTT.

The sample holds a few counts of this clone. The chain carries TRBV2 and TRBJ1-3; perhaps TRBD1 as D (5 bases). Germline lookup yields CDR1 SNHLY and CDR2 FYNNEI. V was pared by 7 bases and J by 6 bases, with 25 bases between. CDR3 length: 17 residues. In nucleotides, the CDR3 is TGTGCCAGCATCCTGGGATATGGGACGCAGCTGGAAAACACCATATATTTT. Residues: CASILGYGTQLENTIYF.

The chain uses TRBV4-3 and TRBJ2-3, with 7 bases identical to TRBD2. Losses at the gene ends were 1 base for V and 1 base for J; bases not matched to a gene: 14. From germline, CDR1 is LGHNA and CDR2 YSLEER. The CDR3 extends over 19 amino acids. As DNA, the CDR3 is TGCGCCAGCAGCCAAGGTTACCCGGGTGGCGGGGGAGGCACAGATACGCAGTATTTT. Protein sequence: CASSQGYPGGGGGTDTQYF.

This chain links TRBV7-3 with TRBJ2-7; no reliable D call. CDR3 length: 14 amino acids. Germline loops: CDR1 SGHTA, CDR2 FQGTGA. V lost 5 bases and J 2 bases, leaving 13 bases between the germline ends. CDR3 protein: CASSPGSRAYEQYF. The CDR3, as DNA: TGTGCCAGCAGCCCCGGGTCTCGAGCCTACGAGCAGTACTTC.

A single count supports this clone. The chain recombines TRBV7-8 with TRBJ1-3; TRBD1 might be the D (6 bases). This CDR3 has 18 amino acids. Germline assignment: CDR1 SGHVS and CDR2 FQNEAQ. Trimming took 1 base from V and 3 from J, leaving 19 bases between them. CDR3 amino acids: CASSLEGGGRGFGNTIYF. The DNA of the CDR3 is TGTGCCAGCAGCTTAGAGGGGGGAGGACGAGGGTTTGGAAACACCATATATTTT.